Each of the 28 T cell receptor beta chains below was sequenced from the same sample in a study of T-cell memory formation after mild COVID-19. TCRdb re-called the 5' RACE reads through MiXCR, storing one row per CDR3 protein. The repertoire holds around 310,000 distinct CDR3 sequences, with roughly an eighth as singletons. The sequencing input was PBMCs or a T cell subset sorted from them (not recorded which). These receptor sequences come from a man aged 18 to 30 who had mild COVID-19 (a few samples of this study predate the infection). Cell type and time point are not known.

A few counts support this clonotype. The V and J genes are TRBV6-5 and TRBJ1-1; 9 bases fit TRBD1. V lost 5 bases, J lost 7 bases, and 5 bases stayed unmatched. The CDR3 runs to 13 residues. The germline V gene encodes CDR1 MNHEY and CDR2 SVGAGI. The CDR3 nucleotides read TGTGCCAGCAGTACAGGGGGCCCGGATGAAGCTTTCTTT. Residues: CASSTGGPDEAFF.

This clonotype came up a few times. The chain recombines TRBV5-1 with TRBJ2-3, with D possibly called TRBD1 or TRBD2 (5 bases each). V was pared by 4 bases and J by 7 bases, with 19 bases between. The V gene's germline CDR1 is SGHRS and CDR2 YFSETQ. This CDR3 is 15 amino acids long. CDR3 nucleotide sequence: TGCGCCAGCAGCCCATCCGACAGCGGAGTACATACGCAGTATTTT. Residues: CASSPSDSGVHTQYF.

This clonotype occurred a few times. The chain joins TRBV29-1 to TRBJ1-1, with a weak D call TRBD1 (6 bases). V was clipped by 7 bases and J by 4 bases, with 19 bases between them. This CDR3 spans 14 amino acids. Germline-derived CDR1 and CDR2 are SQVTM and ANQGSEA. The CDR3 coding sequence is TGCAGCGGCCTTTCGAGGAAAGGGGGCACTGAAGCTTTCTTT. It specifies CSGLSRKGGTEAFF.

This clonotype was counted at least ten times. This rearrangement joins TRBV7-3 to TRBJ1-2, with unresolved D. Trimming pared 3 bases from V and 7 bases from J, leaving 12 bases between. The CDR3 runs to 13 residues. The V gene's germline CDR1 is SGHTA and CDR2 FQGTGA. The chain's CDR3 is CASSFSRESGYTF. The CDR3 DNA reads as TGTGCCAGCAGCTTTTCGCGAGAGAGTGGCTACACCTTC.

The chain has TRBV7-3 and TRBJ2-3; D is undetermined. The CDR3 is 13 residues long. The V and J ends lost 3 bases and 2 bases respectively, with 6 bases between them. Germline V lookup: CDR1 SGHTA, CDR2 FQGTGA. CDR3 bases: TGTGCCAGCAGCTTTTGGACCACAGATACGCAGTATTTT. Translated: CASSFWTTDTQYF.

The V call is TRBV11-1, the J call TRBJ2-1; D perhaps matches TRBD1 (7 bases). The germline V gene has CDR1 SGHAT and CDR2 FQDESV (reference sequence). V was trimmed by 7 bases and J by 9 bases, leaving 16 bases between them. The CDR3 sequence is 13 residues long. CDR3 bases: TGTGCCAGCACTCTCTCCAGGGGGGTTGAGCAGTTCTTC. It codes for CASTLSRGVEQFF.

This clonotype was picked up a small number of times. CDR3 DNA sequence: TGTGCCAGCAGTTACGGAGGGACTCCCGAAGCTTTCTTT. It translates to CASSYGGTPEAFF. V is TRBV6-2 or TRBV6-3 and J is TRBJ1-1; weak D call: TRBD1 (5 bases). The CDR3 contains 13 residues. Per germline, CDR1 MNHEY and CDR2 SVGEGT. Trimming removed 2 bases at V and 8 bases at J, with 12 bases between.

The table lists this clonotype with a few counts. The V and J genes are TRBV6-5 and TRBJ2-3; no reliable D call. Germline CDR1 reads MNHEY; CDR2 reads SVGAGI. The V end lost 1 base, the J end lost 2 bases, and 10 bases lay between the germline ends. The CDR3 is made up of 15 amino acids. The CDR3 is CASSYLSGYTDTQYF. CDR3 coding DNA: TGTGCCAGCAGTTACTTGTCGGGCTACACAGATACGCAGTATTTT.

This clonotype was counted at least ten times. The chain carries TRBV7-9 and TRBJ2-1; maybe TRBD1 (5 bases). The CDR3 is made up of 11 amino acids. Germline V lookup: CDR1 SEHNR, CDR2 FQNEAQ (reference sequence). The V end was cut by 5 bases, the J end by 7 bases, with 6 bases between. The DNA of the CDR3 is TGTGCCAGCAGCCAGGGTAATGAGCAGTTCTTC. Translated, it gives CASSQGNEQFF.

The V gene is TRBV20-1, the J gene TRBJ1-1, with D possibly matching TRBD1 (6 bases). CDR3 length: 14 residues. CDR1 DFQATT and CDR2 SNEGSKA come from the germline V gene (reference sequence). The V and J ends lost 4 bases and 1 base respectively, with 13 bases between them. The CDR3 nucleotides read TGCAGTGCTATCAGACAGGACACGAACACTGAAGCTTTCTTT. Translated, it gives CSAIRQDTNTEAFF.

This clonotype was counted between two and nine times. The V gene is TRBV7-8, the J gene TRBJ2-5; 7 positions match TRBD1. The CDR3 consists of 16 residues. Germline V gene data show CDR1 as SGHVS and CDR2 as FQNEAQ. J gave up 2 bases and V 0 bases, and 6 bases lay outside the gene matches. The CDR3 DNA reads as TGTGCCAGCAGCTTAGCGTCTTGGGACAGTCAAGAGACCCAGTACTTC. It specifies CASSLASWDSQETQYF.

This clonotype has just a few counts. The CDR3 spells CASSFVGNTGELFF. As DNA, the CDR3 is TGTGCCAGCAGTTTCGTGGGGAACACCGGGGAGCTGTTTTTT. The chain combines TRBV28 with TRBJ2-2, with D unresolved. The V gene's germline CDR1 is MDHEN and CDR2 SYDVKM. This CDR3 region has 14 residues. Trimming pared 3 bases from V and 1 base from J, leaving 6 bases between.

There are a few counts of this clonotype. The chain couples TRBV7-3 to TRBJ2-1; tentatively, D is TRBD2 (5 bases). CDR3 size: 14 residues. Deletions cut 6 bases from V and 0 bases from J, with 9 bases between. CDR1 is SGHTA, CDR2 FQGTGA, per germline. The CDR3 here is CASRPGNSYNEQFF. DNA for the CDR3: TGTGCCAGCAGGCCGGGGAACTCCTACAATGAGCAGTTCTTC.

This clonotype was seen more than once but under ten times. The chain is built from TRBV5-1 and TRBJ2-7; 10 bases agree with TRBD1. Germline CDR1 and CDR2: SGHRS and YFSETQ. CDR3 length equals 14 residues. V lost 5 bases and J lost 5; bases outside the gene matches: 7. CDR3 bases: TGCGCCAGCAGTACGGGACAGGGGATCCACGAGCAGTACTTC. Protein sequence: CASSTGQGIHEQYF. The variable domain in full, completed from reference TRBV5-1 and TRBJ2-7, reads KAGVTQTPRYLIKTRGQQVTLSCSPISGHRSVSWYQQTPGQGLQFLFEYFSETQRNKGNFPGRFSGRQFSNSRSEMNVSTLELGDSALYLCASSTGQGIHEQYFGPGTRLTVT.

This clonotype has only a few counts. This chain joins TRBV5-5 and TRBJ2-5, with a weak D call TRBD1 (5 bases). With 1 base removed from V and 5 bases from J, the gap between germline ends came to 12 bases. CDR3 length: 14 amino acids. From germline, CDR1 is SGHKS and CDR2 YYEKEE (reference sequence). CDR3 sequence (DNA): TGTGCCAGCAGCTTGCTGCAGGGTGTTGAGACCCAGTACTTC. It encodes CASSLLQGVETQYF.

This clonotype came up many times. The chain carries TRBV18 and TRBJ2-5, with 8 nucleotides matching TRBD2. Germline V gene sequence: CDR1 KGHSH, CDR2 LQKENI. CDR3 size: 14 residues. With V trimmed by 2 bases and J by 4 bases, 3 bases remained unmatched. The CDR3 nucleotides are TGTGCCAGCTCACCAGGAAGCGGGAGAGAGACCCAGTACTTC. It yields the protein CASSPGSGRETQYF.

This clonotype was counted a few times. The rearrangement links TRBV4-2 to TRBJ2-3; TRBD1 matches 9 bases. Germline V gene lookup returns CDR1 LGHNA and CDR2 YNFKEQ. The ends lost 4 bases at V and 4 bases at J; junction bases unmatched: 6. This CDR3 has 15 residues. DNA of the CDR3: TGTGCCAGCAGCCGAGGGGACAGGGTACCAGATACGCAGTATTTT. Protein product: CASSRGDRVPDTQYF.

This clonotype has more than one count but fewer than ten. V gene TRBV6-5 combines with J gene TRBJ2-3; 7 bases line up with TRBD2. Trimming removed 7 bases from V and 0 bases from J; junction bases left unmatched: 10. The CDR3 is made up of 16 amino acids. Germline values: CDR1 MNHEY, CDR2 SVGAGI. CDR3 amino acids: CASKPYLGGSTDTQYF. The CDR3 DNA follows: TGTGCCAGCAAACCTTACTTGGGGGGGAGCACAGATACGCAGTATTTT.

The chain has TRBV5-4 and TRBJ2-1, with D unresolved. Germline-derived CDR1 and CDR2 are SGHNT and YYREEE (reference sequence). The CDR3 is made up of 15 amino acids. Trimming took 4 bases from V and 2 from J, leaving 13 bases between them. The CDR3 loop reads CASSPSSEAYNEQFF. CDR3 DNA: TGTGCCAGCAGCCCCAGCTCTGAGGCCTACAATGAGCAGTTCTTC.

This clonotype has only a few counts. The chain links TRBV12-3 or TRBV12-4 to TRBJ2-1; D is tentatively TRBD1 or TRBD2 (5 bases each). The V end lost 3 bases, the J end lost 7 bases, and 13 bases lay between the germline ends. The CDR3 is made up of 14 amino acids. The CDR3, as DNA: TGTGCCAGCAGTTTTGGGGGATGGGTAAATGAGCAGTTCTTC. This translates into CASSFGGWVNEQFF.

This chain connects TRBV10-2 to TRBJ2-7; D is undetermined. This CDR3 contains 12 residues. The ends were cut back, 7 bases at V and 7 bases at J, with 14 bases in the middle. In germline, CDR1 is WSHSY, CDR2 SAAADI. The CDR3, as DNA: TGCGCCAGCATGCCGACCGCTTTGGAGCAGTACTTC. It codes for CASMPTALEQYF.

This clonotype has a handful of counts. The chain recombines TRBV7-9 with TRBJ1-2, with TRBD1 identical over 8 bases. Germline V gene lookup returns CDR1 SEHNR and CDR2 FQNEAQ (reference sequence). This CDR3 is 16 amino acids long. Trimming took 3 bases from V and 3 from J; bases not matched to a gene: 9. DNA of the CDR3: TGTGCCAGCAGCTTTCTGCGGACAGGGTCTTACTATGGCTACACCTTC. It translates to CASSFLRTGSYYGYTF. Variable domain in full (rest from reference TRBV7-9 and TRBJ1-2): DTGVSQNPRHKITKRGQNVTFRCDPISEHNRLYWYRQTLGQGPEFLTYFQNEAQLEKSRLLSDRFSAERPKGSFSTLEIQRTEQGDSAMYLCASSFLRTGSYYGYTFGSGTRLTVV.

This clonotype was observed a few times. This sequence joins TRBV4-1 and TRBJ2-5; 7 bases map to TRBD1. Per the germline V gene, CDR1 is MGHRA and CDR2 is YSYEKL. Trimming took 1 base from V and 2 from J; bases not matched to a gene: 16. This CDR3 has 19 amino acids. This CDR3 is CASSQVPGGVGGPQETQYF. The CDR3 DNA is TGCGCCAGCAGCCAAGTTCCAGGGGGAGTTGGAGGACCGCAAGAGACCCAGTACTTC.

V gene TRBV10-3 combines with J gene TRBJ2-3, with 7 bases fitting TRBD2. The CDR3 sequence is 14 residues long. Germline V lookup: CDR1 ENHRY, CDR2 SYGVKD. The V segment lost 10 bases and the J segment 2 bases; nucleotides outside the gene matches: 9. The CDR3 nucleotides are TGTGCCACGAGACTAGCTCTAAACACAGATACGCAGTATTTT. Its protein is CATRLALNTDTQYF.

This clonotype was seen a handful of times. The chain combines TRBV7-3 with TRBJ2-1; TRBD2 matches 7 bases. Per germline, CDR1 SGHTA and CDR2 FQGTGA. J gave up 5 bases and V 2 bases, and 6 bases lay outside the gene matches. The CDR3 contains 15 residues. The CDR3 coding sequence is TGTGCCAGCAGCTTAGCCGGACTAGGTAACAATGAGCAGTTCTTC. Encoded protein: CASSLAGLGNNEQFF.

This CDR3 is CASSLGWGDYEQYF. CDR3 DNA sequence: TGCGCCAGCAGCCTGGGTTGGGGGGACTACGAGCAGTACTTC. The rearrangement joins TRBV5-1 to TRBJ2-7, with TRBD2 as a possible D gene (6 bases). V was shortened by 4 bases and J by 3 bases, with 14 bases between the two germline ends. The CDR3 loop spans 14 amino acids. Germline-derived CDR1 and CDR2 are SGHRS and YFSETQ.

The rearrangement uses TRBV5-1 and TRBJ1-1; TRBD1 might be the D (5 bases). V lost 3 bases and J lost 1, with 10 bases in between. The germline V gene encodes CDR1 SGHRS and CDR2 YFSETQ. This CDR3 is built from 14 residues. CDR3 nucleotide sequence: TGCGCCAGCAGCTCGGACACGGGGAACACTGAAGCTTTCTTT. Translation gives CASSSDTGNTEAFF. Supplemented by reference TRBV5-1 and TRBJ1-1, the full variable domain reads KAGVTQTPRYLIKTRGQQVTLSCSPISGHRSVSWYQQTPGQGLQFLFEYFSETQRNKGNFPGRFSGRQFSNSRSEMNVSTLELGDSALYLCASSSDTGNTEAFFGQGTRLTVV.

This clonotype occurred many times. The chain joins TRBV7-2 to TRBJ1-6, with TRBD1 identical over 9 bases. The CDR3 runs 15 residues. The ends lost 1 base at V and 9 bases at J; junction bases unmatched: 4. CDR1 is SGHTA, CDR2 FQGNSA, per germline. The CDR3 loop is CASSLGGDRASPLHF. CDR3 nucleotide sequence: TGTGCCAGCAGCTTAGGTGGGGACAGGGCTTCACCCCTCCACTTT.